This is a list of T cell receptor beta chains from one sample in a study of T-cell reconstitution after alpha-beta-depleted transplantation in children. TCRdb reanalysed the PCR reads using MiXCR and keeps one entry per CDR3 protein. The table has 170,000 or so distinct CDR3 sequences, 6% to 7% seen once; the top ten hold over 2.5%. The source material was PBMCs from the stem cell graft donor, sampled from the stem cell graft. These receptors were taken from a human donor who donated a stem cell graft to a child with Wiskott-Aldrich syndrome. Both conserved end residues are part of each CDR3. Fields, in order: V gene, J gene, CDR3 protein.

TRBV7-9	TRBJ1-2	CASSPGWLDYGYTF
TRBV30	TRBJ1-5	CAWSVQGNQPQHF
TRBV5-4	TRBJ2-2	CASSYGIPKDTGELFF
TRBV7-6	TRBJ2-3	CASSLEAGEGADTQYF
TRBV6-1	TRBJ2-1	CASNILAGDYNEQFF
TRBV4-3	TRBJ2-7	CASSQGQGWRYEQYF
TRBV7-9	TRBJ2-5	CASSHGQGKETQYF
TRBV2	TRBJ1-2	CASRLRRVANYGYTF
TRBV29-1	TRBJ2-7	CSVAMSYEQYF
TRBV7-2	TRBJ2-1	CASSTNRVSEQFF
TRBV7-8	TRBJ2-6	CASSLGRWDSGANVLTF
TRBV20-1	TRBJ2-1	CSAGLPGVLHEQFF
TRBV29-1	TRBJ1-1	CSVPWDRNTEAFF
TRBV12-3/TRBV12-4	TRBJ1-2	CASSLFTERGYTF
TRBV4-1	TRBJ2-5	CASSQASQGAAQETQYF
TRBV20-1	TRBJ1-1	CSASKERNTEAFF
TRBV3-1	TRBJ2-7	CASSVAGTPNDEQYF
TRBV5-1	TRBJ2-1	CASSVGPFNEQFF
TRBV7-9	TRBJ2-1	CASSLAYRSYNEQFF
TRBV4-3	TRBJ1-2	CASSQAAGAGFGYTF
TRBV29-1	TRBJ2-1	CSVEGQGVPYNEQFF
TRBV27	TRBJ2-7	CASSLSTTGAEQYF
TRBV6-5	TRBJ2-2	CASSYAGAGELFF
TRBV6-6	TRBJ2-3	CASRPHPTDTQYF
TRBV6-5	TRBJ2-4	CASSYGSGDGLAKNIQYF
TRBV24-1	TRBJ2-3	CATSDLGAGTDTQYF
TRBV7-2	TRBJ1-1	CASTRDRANTEAFF
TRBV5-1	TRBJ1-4	CASSRSSTNEKLFF
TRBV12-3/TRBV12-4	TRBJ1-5	CASSLQGWWDQPQHF
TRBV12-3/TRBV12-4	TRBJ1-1	CASSSFRRNTEAFF
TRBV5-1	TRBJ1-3	CASSLEGSGNTIYF
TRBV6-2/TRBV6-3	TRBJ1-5	CASSLGTLSNQPQHF
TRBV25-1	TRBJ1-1	CASSGDRPSQGSLTEAFF
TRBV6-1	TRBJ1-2	CASSEQGRDYGYTF
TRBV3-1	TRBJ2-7	CASSQIPVEQYF
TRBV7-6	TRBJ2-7	CASSYGQSGVSEQYF
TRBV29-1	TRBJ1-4	CSIWTGSNEKLFF
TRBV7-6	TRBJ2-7	CASSSLPSGTVPYEQYF
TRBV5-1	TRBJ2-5	CASSLMAGQETQYF
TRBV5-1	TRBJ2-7	CASSLSPGGEYEQYF
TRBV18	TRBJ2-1	CASSPTSGRGNEQFF
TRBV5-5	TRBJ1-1	CASTNEGMGTEAFF
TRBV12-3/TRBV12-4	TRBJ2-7	CASSGPGSLSYEQYF
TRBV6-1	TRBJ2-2	CASSRTGVGTGELFF
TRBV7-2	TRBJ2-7	CASSSNKAGGSYEQYF
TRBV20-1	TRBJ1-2	CSAPNYGYTF
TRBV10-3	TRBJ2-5	CAISEFQETQYF
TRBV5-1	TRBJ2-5	CASSSPRGNQETQYF
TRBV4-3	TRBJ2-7	CASSQDSGGEQYF
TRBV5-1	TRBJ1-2	CASSNTQQNLAGYTF
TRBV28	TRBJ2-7	CASSLYVTSRSEQYF
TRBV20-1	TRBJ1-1	CSASWEPTRGNTEAFF
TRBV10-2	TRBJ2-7	CASSAGGGSSYEQYF
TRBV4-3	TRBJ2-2	CASSQDRLNTGELFF
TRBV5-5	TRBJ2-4	CASSLLLAAAKNIQYF